These 20 T cell receptor beta chains share one sample of origin, sequenced in a study of shared clonotypes between healthy human individuals. Sequencing was performed with immunoSEQ multiplex PCR; in TCRdb, only in-frame clones are kept and a portion is missing. The sample lists fewer than 2.5 million clones; 93% were seen once. Sequencing was performed on naive CD4+ T cells from PBMCs. Subset indicated: CD45RA+ positively selected. These receptor sequences come from a man aged 18 to 29 in good health. Some clones in this sample may be carry-over from other donors' samples.

The count of this clone is one. The chain uses TRBV19 and TRBJ2-7, with TRBD2 as a possible D gene (5 bases). V was cut by 1 base and J by 0 bases, with 10 bases left in between. Germline CDR1 and CDR2: LNHDA and SQIVND (reference sequence). The CDR3 is 15 residues long. The CDR3 spells CASSIASGTSYEQYF. The CDR3 DNA is TGTGCCAGTAGTATAGCAAGCGGTACCTCCTACGAGCAGTACTTC. Full variable domain (remainder filled in from reference TRBV19 and TRBJ2-7): DGGITQSPKYLFRKEGQNVTLSCEQNLNHDAMYWYRQDPGQGLRLIYYSQIVNDFQKGDIAEGYSVSREKKESFPLTVTSAQKNPTAFYLCASSIASGTSYEQYFGPGTRLTVT.

This clone was observed once. The chain combines TRBV29-1 with TRBJ2-5, with D unresolved. The CDR3 totals 11 residues. Germline CDR1 is SQVTM and CDR2 is ANQGSEA. The V end was cut by 3 bases, the J end by 5 bases, with 7 bases between. Here the CDR3 reads CSVDWWETQYF. The DNA of the CDR3 is TGCAGCGTTGACTGGTGGGAGACCCAGTACTTC.

This clone appeared once. The chain joins TRBV7-9 to TRBJ1-1; 7 bases align to TRBD1. CDR3 size: 16 residues. Germline-derived CDR1 and CDR2 are SEHNR and FQNEAQ (reference sequence). V dropped 3 bases and J dropped 3; count of bases not matched to a gene: 10. For the CDR3, the DNA is TGTGCCAGCAGCTTCGATTTCAGGGGGTTGGACACTGAAGCTTTCTTT. It encodes CASSFDFRGLDTEAFF.

This clone was detected only a few times. The rearrangement joins TRBV19 to TRBJ1-1, with a weak D call TRBD1 (6 bases). Germline assignment: CDR1 LNHDA and CDR2 SQIVND (reference sequence). Deletions cut 6 bases from V and 0 bases from J, with 14 bases between. The CDR3 contains 15 residues. The CDR3 protein is CASRDLQGMNTEAFF. The DNA of the CDR3 is TGTGCCAGTAGAGATCTACAGGGCATGAACACTGAAGCTTTCTTT.

The genes are TRBV5-1 and TRBJ2-3, with 7 bases matching TRBD1. CDR1 is SGHRS, CDR2 YFSETQ, per germline. Trimming removed 2 bases from V and 2 bases from J; junction bases left unmatched: 8. This CDR3 contains 16 residues. CDR3 loop: CASSLQPGQTTDTQYF. The CDR3 coding sequence is TGCGCCAGCAGCTTACAACCGGGACAGACCACAGATACGCAGTATTTT.

The V gene is TRBV7-2, the J gene TRBJ2-3; D might be TRBD2 (5 bases). Germline loops: CDR1 SGHTA, CDR2 FQGNSA. Between the trimmed V and J ends, which lost 5 bases and 1 base, there was a span of 10 bases. This CDR3 spans 14 amino acids. The CDR3 nucleotides read TGTGCCAGCAGCCCGGACTGGGGCACAGATACGCAGTATTTT. It specifies CASSPDWGTDTQYF.

This clone was picked up a small number of times. Other DNA sequences in this sample translate to the same CDR3. This chain uses TRBV28 with TRBJ1-1; D is unresolved. In germline, CDR1 is MDHEN, CDR2 SYDVKM. CDR3 size: 12 residues. V was cut by 2 bases and J by 0 bases, with 1 base left in between. CDR3 DNA sequence: TGTGCCAGCAGTTTACTGAACACTGAAGCTTTCTTT. It translates to CASSLLNTEAFF.

This sequence joins TRBV7-3 and TRBJ2-5; 8 nucleotides match TRBD1. This CDR3 comprises 15 residues. Germline V gives CDR1 SGHTA, CDR2 FQGTGA. V lost 4 bases, J lost 5 bases, and 9 bases stayed unmatched. Here the CDR3 DNA reads TGTGCCAGCAGCTCCCGGGGACAGGCGGTGGAGACCCAGTACTTC. Protein sequence: CASSSRGQAVETQYF.

J is TRBJ2-5 and V is TRBV28, with TRBD1 matching over 7 bases. Germline V gene sequence: CDR1 MDHEN, CDR2 SYDVKM. The V segment lost 5 bases and the J segment 7 bases; nucleotides outside the gene matches: 10. The CDR3 extends over 14 amino acids. CDR3 DNA: TGTGCCAGCAGTCCGACAGGGTCTGGTGGGACCCAGTACTTC. Amino acids: CASSPTGSGGTQYF.

The chain joins TRBV2 to TRBJ2-3, with TRBD2 as a possible D gene (6 bases). Trimming removed 5 bases at V and 0 bases at J, with 15 bases between. This CDR3 is 16 amino acids long. Germline values: CDR1 SNHLY, CDR2 FYNNEI. CDR3 DNA: TGTGCCAGCAGTCCACACCTAGCGCAAAGCACAGATACGCAGTATTTT. Protein sequence: CASSPHLAQSTDTQYF.

This chain uses TRBV28 with TRBJ1-5; D is uncertain. The CDR3 covers 14 residues. Per germline, CDR1 MDHEN and CDR2 SYDVKM. V lost 3 bases, J lost 4 bases, and 10 bases lay in between. The CDR3 DNA sequence: TGTGCCAGCAGTTTGCCCGGGGTTAATCAGCCCCAGCATTTT. It codes for CASSLPGVNQPQHF.

The rearrangement links TRBV11-2 to TRBJ2-7; D perhaps matches TRBD2 (6 bases). Germline V gene data show CDR1 as SGHAT and CDR2 as FQNNGV. This CDR3 comprises 14 residues. Deletions cut 0 bases from V and 7 bases from J, with 13 bases between. The CDR3 coding sequence is TGTGCCAGCAGCTTAGATCTAGGGAGCGGGGAGCAGTACTTC. Its translation: CASSLDLGSGEQYF.

This clone was found a few times. This chain joins TRBV29-1 and TRBJ1-2, with D maybe TRBD1 (5 bases). V lost 0 bases to trimming and J lost 8 bases, with 10 bases between them. Looked up from germline, CDR1 is SQVTM and CDR2 is ANQGSEA. The CDR3 consists of 12 residues. The CDR3 DNA follows: TGCAGCGTTGAAGATCTAGGGGAAGGCTACACCTTC. This translates into CSVEDLGEGYTF.

This chain uses TRBV11-2 with TRBJ1-1; D is undetermined. Germline V gives CDR1 SGHAT, CDR2 FQNNGV. Trimming shortened V by 3 bases and J by 8 bases, and 10 bases separated the two germline ends. This CDR3 is built from 12 residues. Written as DNA, the CDR3 is TGTGCCAGCAGCTTGATAGAGGCCGAAGCTTTCTTT. As protein: CASSLIEAEAFF.

The chain recombines TRBV6-5 with TRBJ2-5, with 10 nucleotides matching TRBD2. With 5 bases clipped from V and 13 bases from J, the junction kept 13 bases outside the gene matches. The CDR3 sequence is 14 residues long. The germline V gene has CDR1 MNHEY and CDR2 SVGAGI. The CDR3, as DNA: TGTGCCAGCAGTCGCGGGGCTAGCGGGGGATGGGCGTACTTC. Its translation is CASSRGASGGWAYF.

V and J are TRBV2 and TRBJ1-2; 7 nucleotides agree with TRBD1. The CDR3 covers 15 residues. V was clipped by 7 bases and J by 4 bases; unmatched bases: 12. Germline loops: CDR1 SNHLY, CDR2 FYNNEI. The CDR3 sequence is CASNRIQTGPYGYTF. CDR3 nucleotides: TGTGCCAGCAACCGAATTCAGACAGGGCCCTATGGCTACACCTTC.

Note on this clone: The same CDR3 also results from other DNA sequences found in this sample. This chain uses TRBV28 with TRBJ2-7; 12 bases line up with TRBD2. V was clipped by 6 bases and J by 0 bases; unmatched bases: 3. From germline, CDR1 is MDHEN and CDR2 SYDVKM. This CDR3 is built from 15 residues. CDR3 region: CASSPLAGGSYEQYF. The CDR3 nucleotides are TGTGCCAGCAGCCCACTAGCGGGAGGCTCCTACGAGCAGTACTTC.

This clone appeared a single time. The chain recombines TRBV2 with TRBJ2-1; D might be TRBD1 or TRBD2, each matching 5 bases. Germline CDR1 reads SNHLY; CDR2 reads FYNNEI. This CDR3 is built from 14 residues. V lost 7 bases to trimming and J lost 6 bases, with 16 bases between them. For the CDR3, the DNA is TGTGCCAGCACTGACGGGTCGAGGGGCAATGAGCAGTTCTTC. Translation gives CASTDGSRGNEQFF.

The chain links TRBV28 to TRBJ2-7; D call uncertain. Germline V gene data show CDR1 as MDHEN and CDR2 as SYDVKM. The V end was cut by 8 bases, the J end by 4 bases, with 9 bases between. CDR3 length: 11 residues. The CDR3 loop reads CASGFFYEQYF. The CDR3 nucleotides read TGTGCCAGCGGATTCTTTTACGAGCAGTACTTC.

For this clone: At one of its ends the junction is not consistent with the germline gene, which may arise from a read error. The rearrangement joins TRBV6-6 to TRBJ2-7; D perhaps matches TRBD1 (6 bases). The germline CDR1 and CDR2 sequences are MNHNY and SVGAGI (reference sequence). CDR3 size: 11 residues. CDR3: CASSYLGGRDF. The CDR3 DNA reads TGTGCCAGCAGTTATTTAGGGGGACGGGACTTC.